The subject of this entry is one T cell receptor beta chain. Based on its abundance in the sample, this clonotype is medium-sized (0.01 to 0.1%). Its antigen is unknown. No qualities accompany the bases; no much larger clone lies one base away. Using SuperScript III with primers targeting the alpha and beta constant regions, approximately 450 ng of RNA was reverse transcribed. Alpha and beta chain libraries were generated separately via chain-specific third strand synthesis with multiplexing indices. The protocol used a single primer pair to amplify all rearrangements within a chain, which avoided primer bias, and attached molecular barcodes to each cDNA molecule. T4 RNA Ligase 1 joined purified cDNA to a 5' RACE adapter that carried a random hexamer and the SP2 sequencing primer site. With slow temperature ramps used to favor optimal annealing, second strand synthesis was primed from the SP2 site with Phusion polymerase. Each molecule's 12-nucleotide barcode consisted of two random hexamer sequences, both added before amplification and joined together. A brief initial PCR introduced P5 and P7 adapter elements together with a second index, and an approximately 21-cycle amplification PCR using P5s and P7 primers was subsequently performed. A total of 27 PCR cycles were applied to the libraries, which were quantified on a Qubit, sized on a Bioanalyzer, and diluted to approximately 3.6 nM. Sequencing of the normalized libraries was done on an Illumina MiSeq using 2 x 250 paired-end kits. Reverse transcription reactions were cleaned up on MinElute columns and eluted into about 9.3 ul Tris-Cl. Adapter ligations ran for over 20 hours at 16 degrees C and were afterwards cleaned with AMPure XP beads at a 1:1 ratio. As for how the authors treated the data: Demultiplexed FASTQ files were processed with a modified Decombinator that output V, J, insert and barcode information. Sequences sharing a barcode but differing from the dominant sequence were discarded as errors, and barcodes clustered at Levenshtein distance 3 were counted to estimate original cDNA molecules. For downstream analyses, the R packages ineq, vegan, igraph and RCytoscape were used, along with IMGT nomenclature and CDR3 definitions. V gene usage was calculated across distinct sequences, with every TCR tallied a single time to avoid skew from clonal expansion. Similarity networks connected unique CDR3 amino acid sequences within a donor whenever two sequences differed by a single Levenshtein edit. Published HIV-specific CDR3s (approximately 100 alpha, 702 beta) and CMV-specific CDR3s (roughly 13 alpha, about 260 beta) were assembled and queried against the repertoires. Random subsampling to size-matched repertoires showed patients' decreased diversity was not caused by their lower sequence numbers. In TCRdb, the public reads were trimmed at Q25 with fastp and aligned with MiXCR, with productive beta chains retained. Rows with a matching CDR3 protein are joined into one entry that keeps the most common DNA and genes. What appears here as the V and J calls and clone size reflects TCRdb's work, not the paper's. This sample is represented by about 12,000 distinct CDR3 sequences; approximately 11% of them were singletons. The ten largest clones take up around 6% of the sample.

Deletion took 7 bases off V and 7 bases off J, with a span of 20 bases between the germline ends. The CDR3 starts with the cysteine, ends with the phenylalanine, and has 14 residues. Here the CDR3 DNA is all that survives: 42 bases in frame from base 1. The germline V gene (reference sequence) yields DFQATT for CDR1 and SNEGSKA for CDR2. The sample originates from a study of HIV-infected patients and healthy controls (dated by TCRdb to between 2013 and 2015). Study-wide context: Whether deep TCR repertoire sequencing of small blood samples from HIV patients could capture immune perturbation and reconstitution was tested in the study. Broader findings and caveats from the paper: The apparent post-therapy recovery of the Gini index in HIV-infected patients was not reproduced in size-matched repertoire data. Eight alpha and eight beta V genes showed significantly different mean usage between HIV-infected patients and controls. Rare events from HIV-infected data received too much weight under size-matching, and comparisons were complicated by unequal numbers of distinct sequences between patients and controls. The dynamics of distinct T-cell subpopulations could not be separated, and sequencing depth was restricted, because whole blood was used. The observed differences in diversity were not explained by the slight differences in age and sex profiles between the study cohorts. HIV-infected repertoires had significantly higher mean Gini indices than controls, possibly reflecting oligoclonality. HIV-associated CDR3s exhibited a significant reduction in frequency during therapy, whereas CMV-associated CDR3s exhibited no significant change, although the majority increased in frequency. Processing included only sixteen HIV-infected individuals, and this was regarded by the authors as a major limit on how widely the findings apply. Both the Jaccard index and the count of highly shared sequences showed that healthy controls shared more CDR3s between individuals than HIV+ patients did. Compared with untreated HIV+ repertoires, healthy control repertoires had roughly threefold more distinct CDR3s and higher Shannon diversity. Donor HLA types were not determined in the study. Alpha-chain CDR3s from MAIT cells appeared at high frequency in healthy controls but were severely depleted in HIV+ repertoires. Pairing of alpha and beta chains was not determined in the samples.

Whole blood was used without fractionating the cells, so the repertoire represented all peripheral T cells without sorting. As controls, ten healthy donors without infection were sampled, and four of the ten donors were sampled a second time about 3 months later. An approximately 2.5 ml sample of peripheral blood was drawn into Tempus tubes for RNA extraction. Residual genomic DNA was removed with the TURBO-DNase kit and globin mRNA was depleted with GLOBINclear. Sequenced sample: blood. The rearrangement joined TRBV20-1 to TRBJ1-5, and the D gene may be TRBD1, 6 bases matching. This TCR derives from an adult in good health. The bases are TGCAGTGTCGACATCGGGGGGCTGGGGCAGCCCCAGCATTTT. Its coded protein is CSVDIGGLGQPQHF.